The 25 T cell receptor beta chains presented below share a single source sample, sequenced in a study of blood T cells in healthy people across ages. Next came a second PCR, run for about 6 to 12 cycles, which used a sample-barcoded 5' primer along with a J-beta primer mix. TCRdb redid the calling of the 5' RACE reads with MiXCR, one entry per CDR3 protein. Of 650,000 to 950,000 distinct CDR3 sequences detected, around two fifths appear once; the ten largest clones hold around 21%. Sequenced sample: blood. These receptors originate from a man in his sixties in good health.

In nucleotides, the CDR3 is TGTGCCAGCAGTTTCGTGGGACAGACCACCGGGGAGCTGTTTTTT. It codes for CASSFVGQTTGELFF. The V gene is TRBV12-3 or TRBV12-4, the J gene TRBJ2-2, with 7 positions matching TRBD1. The CDR3 totals 15 residues. Unmatched junction bases numbered 5, after V lost 3 bases and J lost 4 bases.

CDR3 coding DNA: TGCAGTGCCCCCCGGGGGACGAACACTGAAGCTTTCTTT. Protein product: CSAPRGTNTEAFF. The V gene is TRBV20-1, the J gene TRBJ1-1; D might be TRBD1 (5 bases). The germline V gene has CDR1 DFQATT and CDR2 SNEGSKA (reference sequence). The CDR3 spans 13 residues. The ends were cut back, 6 bases at V and 1 base at J, with 12 bases in the middle.

The genes are TRBV7-2 and TRBJ2-2; 9 positions agree with TRBD1. The germline V gene encodes CDR1 SGHTA and CDR2 FQGNSA. The CDR3 is made up of 15 amino acids. V lost 4 bases and J lost 5; bases outside the gene matches: 5. The CDR3 here is CASSSQGARTGELFF. The DNA of the CDR3 is TGTGCCAGCAGCTCACAGGGGGCGAGAACCGGGGAGCTGTTTTTT.

This rearrangement joins TRBV7-2 to TRBJ2-3; D perhaps matches TRBD2 (5 bases). The CDR3 loop spans 13 amino acids. CDR1 SGHTA and CDR2 FQGNSA come from the germline V gene. Trimming stripped 1 base from V and 9 bases from J, with 11 bases between. The CDR3 DNA reads as TGTGCCAGCAGCTTAGATAACAGCGGCACGCAGTATTTT. Its protein is CASSLDNSGTQYF.

This clonotype has ten or more counts. V gene TRBV20-1 combines with J gene TRBJ2-6; 8 bases are a match to TRBD1. Germline assignment: CDR1 DFQATT and CDR2 SNEGSKA (reference sequence). V shed 4 bases, J shed 10 bases, and the junction held 6 bases outside the gene matches. CDR3 size: 13 residues. CDR3 DNA sequence: TGCAGTGCTAAGACAGGGGACTCAAACGTCCTGACTTTC. This encodes CSAKTGDSNVLTF.

This rearrangement joins TRBV20-1 to TRBJ1-5, with D maybe TRBD1 (6 bases). Looked up from germline, CDR1 is DFQATT and CDR2 is SNEGSKA (reference sequence). The CDR3 extends over 17 amino acids. With 0 bases removed from V and 3 bases from J, the gap between germline ends came to 18 bases. The CDR3 spells CSARDGRGAKTNQPQHF. The CDR3 bases are TGCAGTGCTAGAGATGGTAGGGGGGCCAAGACCAATCAGCCCCAGCATTTT.

There are a few counts of this clonotype. At one end the junction does not follow the germline gene, possibly because of a read error. This chain uses TRBV7-7 with TRBJ2-5; 10 positions agree with TRBD2. The CDR3 runs 16 residues. Per the germline V gene, CDR1 is SSHAT and CDR2 is FNYEAQ (reference sequence). The CDR3, as DNA: TGTGCTAGCAGCTTCGCGGCTAGCGGGGGACAAGAGACCCAGTACTTC. This sequence encodes CASSFAASGGQETQYF.

Only a few counts were recorded for this clonotype. The gene calls are TRBV5-1 and TRBJ2-5; no clear D. The CDR3 is 13 residues long. Germline CDR1 SGHRS, CDR2 YFSETQ. Deletions cut 0 bases from V and 7 bases from J, with 10 bases between. Here the CDR3 reads CASSLDTSGTQYF. The CDR3 coding sequence is TGCGCCAGCAGCTTGGACACCTCGGGGACCCAGTACTTC. Complete variable domain (other parts from reference TRBV5-1 and TRBJ2-5): KAGVTQTPRYLIKTRGQQVTLSCSPISGHRSVSWYQQTPGQGLQFLFEYFSETQRNKGNFPGRFSGRQFSNSRSEMNVSTLELGDSALYLCASSLDTSGTQYFGPGTRLLVL.

In its sample, this clonotype was seen a few times. The gene calls are TRBV7-8 and TRBJ2-3; the D is unclear. Trimming took off 8 bases at V and 2 bases at J, with 11 bases between the two ends. The CDR3 covers 13 residues. Looked up from germline, CDR1 is SGHVS and CDR2 is FQNEAQ. The CDR3 coding sequence is TGTGCCAGCTCACGACTTCTCACAGATACGCAGTATTTT. It specifies CASSRLLTDTQYF.

This chain connects TRBV11-3 to TRBJ1-2; D is unresolved. Looked up from germline, CDR1 is SGHNT and CDR2 is YENEEA. This CDR3 is 12 amino acids long. Trimming removed 0 bases from V and 10 bases from J, with 9 bases in between. The CDR3 here is CASSLDVVDYTF. CDR3 nucleotide sequence: TGTGCCAGCAGCTTAGATGTTGTTGACTACACCTTC.

V is TRBV6-5 and J is TRBJ1-1; D gene uncertain. The CDR3 runs to 12 residues. Per the germline V gene, CDR1 is MNHEY and CDR2 is SVGAGI. The ends were cut back, 0 bases at V and 8 bases at J, with 7 bases in the middle. Here the CDR3 DNA reads TGTGCCAGCAGTTACTCCATCGGGGAAGCTTTCTTT. Translating gives CASSYSIGEAFF.

In the case of this clonotype: With a much larger clone just one base away, this may be a read error. This CDR3 is missing its conserved last phenylalanine or tryptophan, likely due to a read error. The chain employs TRBV5-1 and TRBJ2-5, with D possibly matching TRBD1 (6 bases). The CDR3 runs to 17 residues. V gave up 0 bases and J gave up 1 base, with 16 bases separating them. Per germline, CDR1 SGHRS and CDR2 YFSETQ. CDR3 sequence: CASSLGTRGPSQETQYL. The CDR3 DNA is TGCGCCAGCAGCTTGGGCACCAGGGGCCCTTCCCAAGAGACCCAGTACTTA.

This CDR3 is CASSLGTSGGSEQYF. In nucleotides, the CDR3 is TGTGCCAGCAGCCTGGGGACTAGCGGGGGGAGCGAGCAGTACTTC. The chain carries TRBV12-3 or TRBV12-4 and TRBJ2-5, with 15 bases matching TRBD2. The J call may be faulty, since TRBJ2-7 better matches the DNA end. There are 15 residues in the CDR3.

The V call is TRBV20-1, the J call TRBJ2-3; 8 bases are shared with TRBD2. Germline values: CDR1 DFQATT, CDR2 SNEGSKA (reference sequence). This CDR3 is built from 15 residues. With V trimmed by 5 bases and J by 1 base, 8 bases remained unmatched. DNA of the CDR3: TGCAGTGCTTCCCAGGTGCGGGGGGGCACAGATACGCAGTATTTT. It translates to CSASQVRGGTDTQYF.

This clonotype was counted once. V is TRBV6-2 or TRBV6-3 and J is TRBJ2-7, with no clear D. Germline loops: CDR1 MNHEY, CDR2 SVGEGT. The length of the CDR3 is 15 residues. Trimming pared 4 bases from V and 6 bases from J, leaving 19 bases between. CDR3 sequence: CASSLDAPSFFEQYF. The CDR3 DNA is TGTGCCAGCAGTTTGGATGCTCCTTCTTTTTTCGAGCAGTACTTC.

V usage is TRBV6-2 or TRBV6-3 and J usage is TRBJ2-1; the match to TRBD2 covers 12 bases. CDR1 and CDR2 (germline): MNHEY, SVGEGT. V was pared by 2 bases and J by 6 bases, with 5 bases of the junction left unmatched. CDR3 length equals 16 residues. As DNA, the CDR3 is TGTGCCAGCAGTTACGACCCTAGCGGGGGGGCCAATGAGCAGTTCTTC. Protein product: CASSYDPSGGANEQFF.

In its sample, this clonotype was seen a few times. V gene TRBV5-6 combines with J gene TRBJ2-7; 9 positions agree with TRBD1. The germline V gene encodes CDR1 SGHDT and CDR2 YYEEEE. The CDR3 length is 16 residues. Trimming took 2 bases from V and 5 from J; bases not matched to a gene: 11. Here the CDR3 DNA reads TGTGCCAGCAGCTTCTCAGACAGGGGGAGATTCCACGAGCAGTACTTC. Protein sequence: CASSFSDRGRFHEQYF. The full variable domain, its missing parts supplied by reference TRBV5-6 and TRBJ2-7, is DAGVTQSPTHLIKTRGQQVTLRCSPKSGHDTVSWYQQALGQGPQFIFQYYEEEERQRGNFPDRFSGHQFPNYSSELNVNALLLGDSALYLCASSFSDRGRFHEQYFGPGTRLTVT.

V usage is TRBV12-5 and J usage is TRBJ2-6, with 7 bases that match TRBD1. This CDR3 is 17 amino acids long. Germline loops: CDR1 LGHNT, CDR2 FRNRAP. Losses at the gene ends were 6 bases for V and 0 bases for J; bases not matched to a gene: 8. The CDR3 is CASGFGTESSGANVLTF. The DNA of the CDR3 is TGTGCTAGTGGCTTCGGGACAGAAAGCTCTGGGGCCAACGTCCTGACTTTC. Full variable domain (remainder filled in from reference TRBV12-5 and TRBJ2-6): DARVTQTPRHKVTEMGQEVTMRCQPILGHNTVFWYRQTMMQGLELLAYFRNRAPLDDSGMPKDRFSAEMPDATLATLKIQPSEPRDSAVYFCASGFGTESSGANVLTFGAGSRLTVL.

This clonotype occurred a few times. The V gene is TRBV9, the J gene TRBJ2-1, with TRBD2 matching over 7 bases. Germline trimming cut 4 bases from V and 6 bases from J; bases unmatched to any gene: 13. The CDR3 sequence is 16 residues long. Germline values: CDR1 SGDLS, CDR2 YYNGEE. CDR3 sequence reads: CASSFTGTTGANEQFF. The CDR3 DNA follows: TGTGCCAGCAGCTTCACCGGGACTACTGGAGCCAATGAGCAGTTCTTC. The complete variable domain, with remaining parts taken from reference TRBV9 and TRBJ2-1, reads DSGVTQTPKHLITATGQRVTLRCSPRSGDLSVYWYQQSLDQGLQFLIQYYNGEERAKGNILERFSAQQFPDLHSELNLSSLELGDSALYFCASSFTGTTGANEQFFGPGTRLTVL.

This clonotype was seen a handful of times. CDR3: CASSPRGQGDYGYTF. The CDR3, as DNA: TGCGCCAGCAGCCCAAGAGGACAGGGGGACTATGGCTACACCTTC. V is TRBV10-2 and J is TRBJ1-2; TRBD1 matches 10 bases. This CDR3 comprises 15 residues. With V trimmed by 6 bases and J by 3 bases, 7 bases remained unmatched. Germline V gene lookup returns CDR1 WSHSY and CDR2 SAAADI.

The sample holds a few counts of this clonotype. The CDR3 reads CASSLGRASGEQYF. The DNA for the CDR3 is TGCGCCAGCAGCTTGGGGCGGGCCTCGGGGGAGCAGTACTTC. V usage is TRBV5-1 and J usage is TRBJ2-7, with a possible D match to TRBD2 (5 bases). The germline CDR1 and CDR2 sequences are SGHRS and YFSETQ. This CDR3 region has 14 residues. The V end lost 0 bases, the J end lost 7 bases, and 14 bases lay between the germline ends. The full variable domain, completed using reference TRBV5-1 and TRBJ2-7, is KAGVTQTPRYLIKTRGQQVTLSCSPISGHRSVSWYQQTPGQGLQFLFEYFSETQRNKGNFPGRFSGRQFSNSRSEMNVSTLELGDSALYLCASSLGRASGEQYFGPGTRLTVT.

The chain couples TRBV28 to TRBJ2-3; weak D call: TRBD1 (5 bases). Deletions cut 7 bases from V and 6 bases from J, with 20 bases between. CDR1 MDHEN and CDR2 SYDVKM come from the germline V gene. The CDR3 consists of 15 residues. CDR3 DNA sequence: TGTGCCAGCACCCTCATGGCTGGGGCTCGGGATACGCAGTATTTT. Its translation: CASTLMAGARDTQYF. Variable domain in full (rest from reference TRBV28 and TRBJ2-3): DVKVTQSSRYLVKRTGEKVFLECVQDMDHENMFWYRQDPGLGLRLIYFSYDVKMKEKGDIPEGYSVSREKKERFSLILESASTNQTSMYLCASTLMAGARDTQYFGPGTRLTVL.

This clonotype came up a few times. The chain is built from TRBV12-3 or TRBV12-4 and TRBJ2-5, with 8 bases identical to TRBD1. The CDR3 is made up of 12 amino acids. Trimming took 6 bases from V and 10 from J; bases not matched to a gene: 7. Written as DNA, the CDR3 is TGTGCCAGCAGCCGGGACAGGAGACGCCAGTACTTC. Translating gives CASSRDRRRQYF.

This clonotype was counted between two and nine times. The V and J genes are TRBV6-6 and TRBJ2-2; D remains ambiguous. The CDR3 runs 14 residues. V was shortened by 5 bases and J by 5 bases, with 12 bases between the two germline ends. Germline CDR1 is MNHNY and CDR2 is SVGAGI (reference sequence). CDR3 sequence: CASSPPTNTGELFF. The CDR3 DNA reads TGTGCCAGCAGTCCCCCTACTAATACCGGGGAGCTGTTTTTT.

This chain connects TRBV12-3 or TRBV12-4 to TRBJ2-3; D possibly uses TRBD1 or TRBD2 (5 bases each). The CDR3 loop spans 21 amino acids. Trimming took 3 bases from V and 4 from J, leaving 32 bases between them. CDR3 sequence reads: CASSFSRIPGPTTRRPDTQYF. The CDR3, as DNA: TGTGCCAGCAGTTTCTCCCGGATTCCGGGACCCACCACTCGCCGCCCAGATACGCAGTATTTT.